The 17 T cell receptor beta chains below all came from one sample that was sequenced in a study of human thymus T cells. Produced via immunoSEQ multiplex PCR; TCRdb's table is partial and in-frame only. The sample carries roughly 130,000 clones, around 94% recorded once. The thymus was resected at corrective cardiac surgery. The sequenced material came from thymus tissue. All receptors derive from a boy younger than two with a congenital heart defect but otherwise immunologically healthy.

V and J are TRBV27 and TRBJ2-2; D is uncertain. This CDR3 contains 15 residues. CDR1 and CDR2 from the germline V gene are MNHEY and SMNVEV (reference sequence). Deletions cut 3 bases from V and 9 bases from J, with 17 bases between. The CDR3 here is CASSLRRPKARELFF. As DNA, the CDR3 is TGTGCCAGCAGTTTGCGACGGCCAAAGGCGCGGGAGCTGTTTTTT.

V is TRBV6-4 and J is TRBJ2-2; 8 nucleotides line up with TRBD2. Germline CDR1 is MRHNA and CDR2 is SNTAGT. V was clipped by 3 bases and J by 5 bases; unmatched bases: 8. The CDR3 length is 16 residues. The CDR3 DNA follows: TGTGCCAGCAGTGATGCTTTAAAGCGGGGGACCGGGGAGCTGTTTTTT. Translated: CASSDALKRGTGELFF.

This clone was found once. CDR3 residues: CASSRQGLNEQFF. For the CDR3, the DNA is TGTGCCAGCAGTAGACAGGGGTTGAATGAGCAGTTCTTC. The rearrangement uses TRBV6-5 and TRBJ2-1, with TRBD1 matching 8 bases. CDR1 is MNHEY, CDR2 SVGAGI, per germline. This CDR3 spans 13 amino acids. The V gene end was trimmed by 5 bases and the J gene end by 7 bases; junction bases not matched to a gene: 4.

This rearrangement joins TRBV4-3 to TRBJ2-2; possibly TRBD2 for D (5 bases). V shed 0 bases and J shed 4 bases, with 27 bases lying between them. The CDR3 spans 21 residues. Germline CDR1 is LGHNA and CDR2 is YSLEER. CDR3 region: CASSQDQFLGDWFGCTGELFF. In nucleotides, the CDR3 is TGCGCCAGCAGCCAAGATCAATTCTTGGGAGATTGGTTTGGATGCACCGGGGAGCTGTTTTTT.

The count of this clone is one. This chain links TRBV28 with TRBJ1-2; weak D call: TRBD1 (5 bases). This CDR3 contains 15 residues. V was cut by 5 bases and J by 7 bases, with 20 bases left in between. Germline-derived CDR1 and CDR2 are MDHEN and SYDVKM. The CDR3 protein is CASSARDGVICGYTF. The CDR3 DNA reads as TGTGCCAGCAGTGCCCGGGACGGAGTTATCTGTGGCTACACCTTC.

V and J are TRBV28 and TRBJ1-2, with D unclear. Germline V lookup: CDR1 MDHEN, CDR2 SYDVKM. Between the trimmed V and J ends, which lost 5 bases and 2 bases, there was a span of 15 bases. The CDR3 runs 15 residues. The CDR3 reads CASSAQSGRNYGYTF. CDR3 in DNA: TGTGCCAGCAGTGCTCAGTCCGGGAGGAACTATGGCTACACCTTC.

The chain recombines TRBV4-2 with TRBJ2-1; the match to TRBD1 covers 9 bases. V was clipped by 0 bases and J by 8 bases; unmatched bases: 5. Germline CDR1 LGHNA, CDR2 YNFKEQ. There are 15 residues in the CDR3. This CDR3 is CASSQDGTGFHEQFF. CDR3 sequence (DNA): TGTGCCAGCAGCCAAGATGGGACAGGGTTCCATGAGCAGTTCTTC.

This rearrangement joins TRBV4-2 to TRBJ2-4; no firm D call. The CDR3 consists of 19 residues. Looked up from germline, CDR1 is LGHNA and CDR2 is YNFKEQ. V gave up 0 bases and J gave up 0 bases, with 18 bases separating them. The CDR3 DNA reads TGTGCCAGCAGCCAAGAATCCCTTAGAGCGTATCTAGCCAAAAACATTCAGTACTTC. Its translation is CASSQESLRAYLAKNIQYF.

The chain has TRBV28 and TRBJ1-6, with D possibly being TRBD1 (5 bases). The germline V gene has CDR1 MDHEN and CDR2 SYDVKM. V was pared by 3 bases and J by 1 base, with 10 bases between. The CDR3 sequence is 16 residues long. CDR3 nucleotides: TGTGCCAGCAGTTTTATTGGGGGATCCTATAATTCACCCCTCCACTTT. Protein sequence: CASSFIGGSYNSPLHF.

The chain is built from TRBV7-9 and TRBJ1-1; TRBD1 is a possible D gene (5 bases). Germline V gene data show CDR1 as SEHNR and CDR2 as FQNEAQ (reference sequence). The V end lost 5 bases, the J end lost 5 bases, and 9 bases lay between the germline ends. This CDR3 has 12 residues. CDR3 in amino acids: CASSPGWTEAFF. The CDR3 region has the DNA TGTGCCAGCAGCCCAGGGTGGACTGAAGCTTTCTTT.

CDR3 coding DNA: TGCGCCAGCAGCCAAGCCGATCGGAGACAAGAGACCCAGTACTTC. It specifies CASSQADRRQETQYF. The genes are TRBV4-3 and TRBJ2-5; no clear D. Looked up from germline, CDR1 is LGHNA and CDR2 is YSLEER. This CDR3 is 15 amino acids long. Trimming shortened V by 1 base and J by 2 bases, and 11 bases separated the two germline ends.

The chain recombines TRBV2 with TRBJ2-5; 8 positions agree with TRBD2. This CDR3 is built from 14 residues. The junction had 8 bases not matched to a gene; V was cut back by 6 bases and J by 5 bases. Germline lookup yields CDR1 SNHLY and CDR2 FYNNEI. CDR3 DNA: TGTGCCAGCAGCAGGGACACGGGGGGGGAGACCCAGTACTTC. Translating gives CASSRDTGGETQYF.

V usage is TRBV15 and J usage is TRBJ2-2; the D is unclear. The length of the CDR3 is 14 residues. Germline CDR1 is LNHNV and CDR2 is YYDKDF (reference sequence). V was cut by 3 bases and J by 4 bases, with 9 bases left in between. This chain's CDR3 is CATSSGWGTGELFF. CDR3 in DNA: TGTGCCACCAGCAGTGGGTGGGGCACCGGGGAGCTGTTTTTT.

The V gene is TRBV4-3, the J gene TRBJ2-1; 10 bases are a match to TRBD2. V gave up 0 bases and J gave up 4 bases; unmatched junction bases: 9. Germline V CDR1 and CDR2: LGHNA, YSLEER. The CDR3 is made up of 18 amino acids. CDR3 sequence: CASSQDGAAGGLYNEQFF. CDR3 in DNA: TGCGCCAGCAGCCAAGATGGAGCAGCGGGGGGGCTGTACAATGAGCAGTTCTTC.

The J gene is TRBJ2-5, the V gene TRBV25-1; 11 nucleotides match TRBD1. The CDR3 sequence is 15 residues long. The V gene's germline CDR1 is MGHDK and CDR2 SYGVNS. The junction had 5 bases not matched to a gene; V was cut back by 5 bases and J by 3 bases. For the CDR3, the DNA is TGTGCCAGCAGTCGACGGACAGGGGGCAAAGAGACCCAGTACTTC. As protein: CASSRRTGGKETQYF.

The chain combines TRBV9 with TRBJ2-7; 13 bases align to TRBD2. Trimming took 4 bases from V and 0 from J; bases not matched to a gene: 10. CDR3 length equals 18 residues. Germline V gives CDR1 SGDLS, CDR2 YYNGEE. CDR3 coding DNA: TGTGCCAGCAGCCTGACTAGCGGGGGGCCGAGGAGCTCCTACGAGCAGTACTTC. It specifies CASSLTSGGPRSSYEQYF.

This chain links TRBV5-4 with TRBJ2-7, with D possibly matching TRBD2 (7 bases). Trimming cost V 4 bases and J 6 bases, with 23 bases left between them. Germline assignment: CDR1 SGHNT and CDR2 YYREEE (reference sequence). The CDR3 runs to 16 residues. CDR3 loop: CASSDHRGALLFEQYF. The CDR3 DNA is TGTGCCAGCAGCGACCACCGGGGGGCTTTACTGTTCGAGCAGTACTTC.